The entry that follows covers one TCR beta chain sequence. The antigen is unknown. TCRdb re-called the 5' RACE reads and catalogs CDR3 proteins one per entry, DNA excluded. The repertoire table contains roughly 350,000 distinct CDR3 sequences. This specimen comes from a study of T cells expressing NK-cell markers. General observations from the study: In several donors, these clonotypes also led the CD3+CD56-NKG2C+ fraction.

Germline loops: CDR1 MNHEY, CDR2 SVGAGI. The CDR3 covers 18 residues. The clonotype originates from a man aged 18-75 years in good health. The material sequenced was blood T cells: a sorted CD56 or NKG2C T cell subset, CD4+ or CD8+ T cells, or bulk PBMC T cells (not recorded which). The V gene is TRBV6-5, the J gene TRBJ2-2; TCRdb lists TRBD1, though no DNA is available to test this call. CDR3 protein: CASSYYYRDRANTGELFF.